This T cell receptor (beta chain) was obtained from a study of glioma-infiltrating T cells after dendritic cell vaccination. The time point: after dendritic cell vaccination, including at tumor progression/relapse. TCRB CDR3 was amplified from 2 ug genomic DNA or less. Method: immunoSEQ multiplex PCR; TCRdb's copy keeps in-frame clones and lacks some. The sample has about 46,000 clones, about 89% seen once. This clone was observed a single time. The sequencing used blood, collected after dendritic cell vaccination. The sequence came from a human donor with glioblastoma.

The CDR3, as DNA: TGTGCCAGCAGGTCCCGACAGTTGAATCAGCCCCAGCATTTT. It is translated as CASRSRQLNQPQHF. J is TRBJ1-5 and V is TRBV28; a possible D gene is TRBD1 (5 bases). CDR3 length: 14 residues. Trimming cost V 6 bases and J 4 bases, with 13 bases left between them. Germline V gives CDR1 MDHEN, CDR2 SYDVKM.